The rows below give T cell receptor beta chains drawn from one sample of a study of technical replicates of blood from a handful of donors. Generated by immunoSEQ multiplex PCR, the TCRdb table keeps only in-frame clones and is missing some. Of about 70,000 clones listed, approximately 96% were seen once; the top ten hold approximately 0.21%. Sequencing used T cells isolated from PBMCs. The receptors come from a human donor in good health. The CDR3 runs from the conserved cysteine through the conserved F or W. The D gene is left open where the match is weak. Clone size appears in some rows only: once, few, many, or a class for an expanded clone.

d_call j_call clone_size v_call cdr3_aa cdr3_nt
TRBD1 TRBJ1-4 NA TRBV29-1 CSVEIPAAGQVRGEKLFF TGCAGCGTTGAAATCCCGGCGGCCGGACAGGTGAGAGGCGAAAAACTGTTTTTT
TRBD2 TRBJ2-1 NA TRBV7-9 CASSLGLADYNEQFF TGTGCCAGCAGCTTAGGCCTAGCGGACTACAATGAGCAGTTCTTC
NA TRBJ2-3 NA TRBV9 CASSVNLGLFTDTQYF TGTGCCAGCAGCGTAAACCTAGGACTATTCACAGATACGCAGTATTTT
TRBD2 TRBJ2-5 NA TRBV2 CASSYPGLAPSCYF TGTGCCAGCAGTTACCCGGGACTAGCGCCCAGCTGTTACTTC
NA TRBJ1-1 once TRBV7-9 CASSLETFPGNTEAFF TGTGCCAGCAGCTTAGAAACTTTCCCAGGGAACACTGAAGCTTTCTTT
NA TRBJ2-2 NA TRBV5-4 CASSYPSARELFF TGTGCCAGCAGTTATCCTAGCGCCCGGGAGCTGTTTTTT
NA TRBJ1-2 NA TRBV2 CASSERSGEGNYGYTF TGTGCCAGCAGTGAGAGGTCGGGAGAGGGGAACTATGGCTACACCTTC
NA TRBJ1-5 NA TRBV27 CASSSWAGNQPQHF TGTGCCAGCAGTTCCTGGGCGGGGAATCAGCCCCAGCATTTT
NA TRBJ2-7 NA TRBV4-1 CASSLLSSSYEQYF TGCGCCAGCAGCCTCCTGTCTAGCTCCTACGAGCAGTACTTC
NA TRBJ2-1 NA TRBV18 CASSPGVVDNEQFF TGTGCCAGCTCACCAGGAGTAGTGGATAATGAGCAGTTCTTC
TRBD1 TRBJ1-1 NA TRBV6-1 CASSSTGGPTEAFF TGTGCCAGCAGTTCGACAGGGGGGCCCACTGAAGCTTTCTTT
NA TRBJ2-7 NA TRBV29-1 CSVGRGTSYEQYF TGCAGCGTTGGGAGGGGTACTTCCTACGAGCAGTACTTC
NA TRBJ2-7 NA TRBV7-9 CASSSTYEQYF TGTGCCAGCAGCTCAACCTACGAGCAGTACTTC
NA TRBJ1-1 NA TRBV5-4 CASSWKSQKAGDPEAFF TGTGCCAGCAGCTGGAAGTCACAAAAAGCAGGGGATCCTGAAGCTTTCTTT
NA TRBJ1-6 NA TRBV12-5 CASGFGDSPLHF TGTGCTAGTGGTTTCGGAGATTCACCCCTCCACTTT
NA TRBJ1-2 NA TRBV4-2 CASSQALDRNYGYTF TGTGCCAGCAGCCAAGCACTCGACAGAAACTATGGCTACACCTTC
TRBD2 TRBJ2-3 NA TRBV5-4 CASKLGFSGRASTDTQYF TGTGCCAGCAAACTCGGGTTTAGCGGGAGGGCTAGCACAGATACGCAGTATTTT
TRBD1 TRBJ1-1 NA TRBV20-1 CSAHGQGSAFF TGCAGTGCCCACGGACAGGGATCAGCTTTCTTT
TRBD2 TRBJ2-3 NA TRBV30 CAWSVGGGATDTQYF TGTGCCTGGAGTGTGGGCGGGGGGGCCACAGATACGCAGTATTTT
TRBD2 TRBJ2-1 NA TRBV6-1 CASSELLAGVNNEQFF TGTGCCAGCAGTGAATTGTTGGCGGGAGTCAACAATGAGCAGTTCTTC
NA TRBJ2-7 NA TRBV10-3 CAISADFLPSYEQYF TGTGCCATCAGTGCCGACTTCCTACCCTCCTACGAGCAGTACTTC
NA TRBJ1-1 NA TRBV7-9 CASSLGPSGGTEAFF TGTGCCAGCAGCTTAGGGCCCTCCGGAGGGACTGAAGCTTTCTTT
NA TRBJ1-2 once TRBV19 CASASSTGWFGGYTF TGTGCCAGCGCGAGTAGTACAGGGTGGTTTGGAGGCTACACCTTC
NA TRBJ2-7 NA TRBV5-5 CASSPLGRPYEQYF TGTGCCAGCAGCCCCCTAGGGAGGCCCTACGAGCAGTACTTC
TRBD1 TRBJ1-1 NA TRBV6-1 CASRQGQTTEAFF TGTGCCAGCAGACAGGGACAGACCACTGAAGCTTTCTTT
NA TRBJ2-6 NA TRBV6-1 CASSAAGANVLTF TGTGCCAGCAGTGCGGCTGGGGCCAACGTCCTGACTTTC
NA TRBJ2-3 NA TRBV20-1 CSALGVDTQYF TGCAGTGCCCTAGGTGTGGATACGCAGTATTTT
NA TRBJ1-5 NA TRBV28 CASRGTGMGQPQHF TGTGCCAGCAGGGGTACAGGGATGGGACAGCCCCAGCATTTT
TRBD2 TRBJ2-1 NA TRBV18 CASSSGLAEYNEQFF TGTGCCAGCTCATCAGGACTAGCGGAATACAATGAGCAGTTCTTC